This entry is about one TCR beta chain. At one end the junction does not follow the germline gene, possibly because of a read error. This record belongs to a study of blood T cell repertoires in COVID-19. Background on the study: From the United States, Italy and Spain came samples of acute and convalescent COVID-19.

Looked up from germline, CDR1 is LNHNV and CDR2 is YYDKDF (reference sequence). CDR3 size: 15 residues. Data came from immunoSEQ multiplex PCR; TCRdb stores just in-frame clones and leaves some out. The repertoire holds 200,000 to 250,000 clones, with 84% as singletons. The sample comprised peripheral blood. This clonotype originated in a woman between 45 and 65 years old with active or convalescent COVID-19. The chain links TRBV15 to TRBJ2-1; D remains unclear. The CDR3 loop reads CATSGEESSYNEQFF. For the CDR3, the DNA is TGTGCCACCAGCGGAGAGGAGAGCTCCTACAATGAGCAGTTCTTC.